A single T cell receptor (beta chain) is shown here with its context. Original processing notes: The authors estimated nucleated cell counts from reference gene primer amplification. Clones were read by immunoSEQ multiplex PCR, and TCRdb kept only the in-frame ones, dropping some. V, J and clone size reflect that table, while D and trimming were determined from the DNA. The table includes over 250,000 clones, roughly 89% detected once. This entry comes from a study of blood T cell repertoires in COVID-19. About the research overall: The cDNA or gDNA used as material had been derived from T cells, B-cell-depleted T cells, or PBMCs.

In germline, CDR1 is MNHEY, CDR2 SVGAGI. The CDR3 length is 13 residues. V was shortened by 6 bases and J by 6 bases, with 15 bases between the two germline ends. Sequenced material: peripheral blood. The chain links TRBV6-5 to TRBJ2-7; D is ambiguous. This clonotype was sampled from a man between 45 and 60 years old with acute or convalescent COVID-19. In DNA form, the CDR3 reads TGTGCCAGCAGGCCGACCGACATCCTCGAGCAGTACTTC. Protein product: CASRPTDILEQYF.